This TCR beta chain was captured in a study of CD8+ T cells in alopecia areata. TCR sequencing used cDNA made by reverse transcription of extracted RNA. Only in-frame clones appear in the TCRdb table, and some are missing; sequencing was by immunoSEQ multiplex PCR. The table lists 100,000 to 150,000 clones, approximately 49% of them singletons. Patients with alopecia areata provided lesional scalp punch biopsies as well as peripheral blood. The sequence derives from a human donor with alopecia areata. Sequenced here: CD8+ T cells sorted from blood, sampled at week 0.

The CDR3 protein is CASSLKGQGINQPQHF. In DNA, the CDR3 is TGTGCCAGCAGTTTAAAGGGACAGGGGATCAATCAGCCCCAGCATTTT. This chain uses TRBV27 with TRBJ1-5; 10 bases align to TRBD1. CDR1 and CDR2 (germline): MNHEY, SMNVEV (reference sequence). The CDR3 is made up of 16 amino acids. V lost 2 bases to trimming and J lost 3 bases; unmatched junction nucleotides: 4.